Listed below are T cell receptor beta chains from one sample, sequenced in a study of blood T cell repertoires in COVID-19. Sequencing used immunoSEQ multiplex PCR; TCRdb keeps in-frame clones, though not all of them. The table shows under 450,000 clones, with roughly 88% occurring only once. Sequenced input: peripheral blood. All receptors come from a woman in her forties or fifties with COVID-19, enrolled during active disease. Each CDR3 is given with its conserved first and last residue. The D gene is left open where the match is weak. Expanded clones are given a class, and other clones once, few, many or no size at all.

J | V | size | D | CDR3 | DNA
TRBJ2-5 | TRBV6-2/TRBV6-3 | - | TRBD2 | CASSWGGGGETQYF | TGTGCCAGCAGTTGGGGGGGAGGTGGAGAGACCCAGTACTTC
TRBJ2-4 | TRBV9 | - | - | CASSEGTGSVGNIQYF | TGTGCCAGCAGCGAGGGCACAGGGTCGGTGGGGAACATTCAGTACTTC
TRBJ1-4 | TRBV4-1 | - | - | CASSQDAGYNEKLFF | TGCGCCAGCAGCCAAGATGCAGGCTATAATGAAAAACTGTTTTTT
TRBJ1-1 | TRBV6-6 | - | - | CASSYEAAKAFF | TGTGCCAGCAGTTATGAGGCAGCCAAAGCTTTCTTT
TRBJ1-1 | TRBV4-1 | few | TRBD1 | CASSVGWDRTLNTEAFF | TGCGCCAGCAGCGTGGGGTGGGACAGGACGTTGAACACTGAAGCTTTCTTT
TRBJ2-7 | TRBV27 | - | - | CASRSGSYEQYF | TGTGCCAGCAGATCCGGGAGCTACGAGCAGTACTTC
TRBJ1-5 | TRBV6-2/TRBV6-3 | - | - | CASSYGLTNQPQHF | TGTGCCAGCAGTTATGGGCTGACCAATCAGCCCCAGCATTTT
TRBJ1-4 | TRBV30 | once | - | CAWSSEGGEKLFF | TGTGCCTGGAGTTCGGAGGGTGGTGAAAAACTGTTTTTT
TRBJ1-3 | TRBV12-5 | once | TRBD1 | CASGLVRTGPGNTIYF | TGTGCTAGTGGTTTGGTACGGACAGGGCCTGGAAACACCATATATTTT
TRBJ2-3 | TRBV30 | - | - | CAWSVGGSTDTQYF | TGTGCCTGGAGTGTTGGCGGTAGCACAGATACGCAGTATTTT
TRBJ1-3 | TRBV5-8 | - | - | CASSPGTTGNTIYF | TGTGCCAGCAGCCCCGGGACAACTGGAAACACCATATATTTT
TRBJ1-3 | TRBV21-1 | - | - | CASSKRYDSGNTIYF | TGTGCCAGCAGCAAACGGTACGATTCTGGAAACACCATATATTTT
TRBJ1-2 | TRBV27 | - | TRBD1 | CASSVGTGAGGYTF | TGTGCCAGCAGTGTAGGGACAGGGGCGGGGGGCTACACCTTC
TRBJ2-1 | TRBV11-2 | - | - | CASSLASSAEQFF | TGTGCCAGCAGCTTAGCGTCCAGCGCGGAGCAGTTCTTC
TRBJ2-6 | TRBV3-1/TRBV3-2 | - | - | CASSAGEANVLTF | TGTGCCAGCAGCGCCGGGGAGGCCAACGTCCTGACTTTC
TRBJ1-5 | TRBV19 | - | - | CASSIPGWGGNQPQHF | TGTGCCAGTAGTATTCCAGGGTGGGGGGGCAATCAGCCCCAGCATTTT
TRBJ2-1 | TRBV9 | - | - | CASSSFPKTGHMINEQFF | TGTGCCAGCAGCTCATTTCCTAAGACGGGACACATGATCAATGAGCAGTTCTTC
TRBJ1-6 | TRBV3-1/TRBV3-2 | - | TRBD1 | CASSLAGGTYNSPLHF | TGTGCCAGCAGCCTAGCAGGGGGGACTTATAATTCACCCCTCCACTTT
TRBJ1-1 | TRBV30 | - | - | CAWSGRGTEAFF | TGTGCCTGGAGTGGGCGCGGGACTGAAGCTTTCTTT
TRBJ1-5 | TRBV6-6 | - | TRBD1 | CASTGQGREQPQHF | TGTGCCAGCACTGGACAGGGGAGGGAACAGCCCCAGCATTTT
TRBJ1-2 | TRBV9 | - | TRBD1 | CASSQGGRVANYGYTF | TGTGCCAGCAGCCAAGGGGGCAGGGTGGCTAACTATGGCTACACCTTC
TRBJ2-7 | TRBV23-1 | once | TRBD1 | CASSPRARQGNYEQYF | TGCGCCAGCAGTCCCCGAGCGAGACAGGGCAACTACGAGCAGTACTTC
TRBJ2-5 | TRBV28 | - | TRBD1 | CASSSGTGGIVGEETQYF | TGTGCCAGCAGCTCCGGGACAGGGGGCATAGTAGGGGAAGAGACCCAGTACTTC
TRBJ2-5 | TRBV27 | few | TRBD1 | CASSLSTGRETQYF | TGTGCCAGCAGTCTCTCGACAGGGCGGGAGACCCAGTACTTC
TRBJ2-7 | TRBV2 | - | TRBD2 | CASYGGSSYEQYF | TGTGCCAGCTACGGGGGGAGCTCCTACGAGCAGTACTTC
TRBJ1-2 | TRBV10-1 | - | - | CASSEGGGYGYTF | TGCGCCAGCAGTGAGGGTGGAGGATATGGCTACACCTTC
TRBJ1-6 | TRBV5-4 | - | - | CASSLEGGWNSPLHF | TGTGCCAGCAGCTTGGAGGGGGGGTGGAATTCACCCCTCCACTTT
TRBJ2-7 | TRBV6-2/TRBV6-3 | once | - | CASSYRAGTYEQYF | TGTGCCAGCAGTTACAGGGCAGGGACCTACGAGCAGTACTTC
TRBJ2-3 | TRBV2 | - | TRBD2 | CASSPGLADTDTQYF | TGTGCCAGCAGCCCGGGACTAGCGGACACAGATACGCAGTATTTT
TRBJ2-7 | TRBV5-8 | - | TRBD1 | CASSSRGSYEQYF | TGTGCCAGCAGCTCCAGGGGGTCCTACGAGCAGTACTTC
TRBJ1-1 | TRBV11-2 | - | - | CASSWGLGGNTEAFF | TGTGCCAGCAGCTGGGGGCTTGGGGGAAACACTGAAGCTTTCTTT
TRBJ2-1 | TRBV3-1/TRBV3-2 | - | TRBD2 | CASSQEGLGDEQFF | TGTGCCAGCAGCCAAGAGGGACTAGGCGATGAGCAGTTCTTC